These 19 T cell receptor beta chains originate from one sample sequenced in a study of tumor-infiltrating lymphocytes in primary liver carcinoma. From roughly 0.45 ug total RNA, TCR beta cDNA was generated with a primer in the constant region. Each TCR beta library was derived from three nested multiplex PCR rounds that employed slightly modified ARM-PCR. Investigators reported that the first two PCR rounds, at around 10 cycles each, used TRBV1-TRBV30 forward primers with a C-beta reverse primer. TCRdb called the multiplex PCR reads again in MiXCR, with one record for every CDR3 protein. The data show about 120,000 distinct CDR3 sequences, 50% to 65% seen once. Each 20-30 mg portion of unsorted bulk tissue served as the source for co-extraction of RNA and DNA. The source material was liver tumor tissue from sampling region 1. The sample's subset: tumor region T1, superior pole. The receptors derive from an older woman with primary liver carcinoma and hepatitis B virus infection.

The chain links TRBV5-5 to TRBJ1-1; D possibly corresponds to TRBD1 (5 bases). The length of the CDR3 is 15 residues. Germline-derived CDR1 and CDR2 are SGHKS and YYEKEE (reference sequence). Trimming stripped 0 bases from V and 1 base from J, with 10 bases between. The CDR3 loop reads CASSLAPGTNTEAFF. The CDR3 DNA reads TGTGCCAGCAGCTTGGCCCCAGGGACGAACACTGAAGCTTTCTTT. Looking up the rest from reference TRBV5-5 and TRBJ1-1 gives the full variable domain: DAGVTQSPTHLIKTRGQQVTLRCSPISGHKSVSWYQQVLGQGPQFIFQYYEKEERGRGNFPDRFSARQFPNYSSELNVNALLLGDSALYLCASSLAPGTNTEAFFGQGTRLTVV.

The chain couples TRBV20-1 to TRBJ1-1, with TRBD1 as a possible D gene (5 bases). The CDR3 extends over 13 amino acids. V gave up 5 bases and J gave up 6 bases, with 16 bases separating them. The germline CDR1 and CDR2 sequences are DFQATT and SNEGSKA (reference sequence). The CDR3 protein is CSAYPGFGAEAFF. The CDR3 coding sequence is TGCAGTGCTTATCCAGGGTTCGGCGCTGAAGCTTTCTTT.

This clonotype was seen more than once but under ten times. The chain carries TRBV5-1 and TRBJ2-7, with D perhaps given as TRBD1 or TRBD2 (7 bases each). V dropped 4 bases and J dropped 1 base, with 12 bases sitting between them. Germline lookup yields CDR1 SGHRS and CDR2 YFSETQ. This CDR3 has 14 residues. CDR3 region: CASSPGGGSYEQYF. The CDR3 DNA is TGCGCCAGCAGCCCAGGGGGGGGATCCTACGAGCAGTACTTC.

To note about this clonotype: At one end, the junction sequence differs from germline, possibly due to a read error. V usage is TRBV6-5 and J usage is TRBJ1-1; the D gene is possibly TRBD1 (6 bases). The germline V gene encodes CDR1 MNHEY and CDR2 SVGAGI. CDR3 length equals 16 residues. The CDR3 is CASSPPWKGGGTEAFF. Written as DNA, the CDR3 is TGTGCCAGCAGCCCACCCTGGAAGGGTGGGGGCACTGAAGCTTTCTTC.

The J gene is TRBJ2-5, the V gene TRBV28; D ambiguous. The V end was cut by 7 bases, the J end by 3 bases, with 30 bases between. Germline V gene sequence: CDR1 MDHEN, CDR2 SYDVKM. The CDR3 extends over 19 amino acids. The chain's CDR3 is CASTTLAPQAVIREETQYF. The CDR3 nucleotides are TGTGCCAGCACCACATTGGCCCCGCAGGCTGTGATTAGAGAAGAGACCCAGTACTTC.

Concerning this clonotype itself: The junction differs from germline at one of its ends, possibly a read error. The V call is TRBV11-2, the J call TRBJ2-7; D may be TRBD1 or TRBD2 (6 bases each). The CDR3 extends over 14 amino acids. Germline assignment: CDR1 SGHAT and CDR2 FQNNGV. The CDR3 coding sequence is TGTGCCAGCAACCCTCCCGGGGGCTCATACGAGCGGTACTTC. Translation: CASNPPGGSYERYF. Looking up the rest from reference TRBV11-2 and TRBJ2-7 gives the full variable domain: EAGVAQSPRYKIIEKRQSVAFWCNPISGHATLYWYQQILGQGPKLLIQFQNNGVVDDSQLPKDRFSAERLKGVDSTLKIQPAKLEDSAVYLCASNPPGGSYERYFGPGTRLTVT.

Note on this clonotype: One base away lies a much larger clone, so this may be a sequencing read error. The chain is built from TRBV6-5 and TRBJ2-3; TRBD2 might be the D (5 bases). Germline V lookup: CDR1 MNHEY, CDR2 SVGAGI. The V end was cut by 6 bases, the J end by 2 bases, with 18 bases between. This CDR3 comprises 16 residues. CDR3 coding DNA: TGTGCCAGCAGCTTGTCCCTTCCGGGAAACACAGATACGCAGTATTTT. Its translation: CASSLSLPGNTDTQYF.

V and J are TRBV28 and TRBJ2-1; a possible D gene is TRBD2 (6 bases). Between the trimmed V and J ends, which lost 5 bases and 1 base, there was a span of 21 bases. The CDR3 has 18 residues. CDR1 is MDHEN, CDR2 SYDVKM, per germline. The CDR3 sequence is CASSTWTTLGSSYNEQFF. CDR3 nucleotides: TGTGCCAGCAGTACGTGGACTACTCTCGGAAGTTCCTACAATGAGCAGTTCTTC.

Concerning this clonotype: With a much larger clone just one base away, this may be a read error. V and J are TRBV28 and TRBJ2-4, with 7 bases fitting TRBD1. The CDR3 length is 14 residues. From germline, CDR1 is MDHEN and CDR2 SYDVKM. Germline trimming cut 6 bases from V and 8 bases from J; bases unmatched to any gene: 10. The CDR3 protein is CASSWAQGMDIQYF. As DNA, the CDR3 is TGTGCCAGCAGCTGGGCACAGGGGATGGACATTCAGTACTTC.

For this clonotype: As the CDR3 is not closed by the conserved phenylalanine or tryptophan, this likely results from a read error. The rearrangement links TRBV11-2 to TRBJ2-1; D not resolved. The germline V gene encodes CDR1 SGHAT and CDR2 FQNNGV. The CDR3 is 13 amino acids. The CDR3 reads CASSPPSCNEQFL. CDR3 DNA: TGTGCCAGCAGCCCGCCCTCCTGCAATGAGCAGTTCCTC.

The sample holds one count of this clonotype. This could be a read error, since a much larger clone is one nucleotide away. The V gene is TRBV4-1, the J gene TRBJ1-1; D not certain. Germline assignment: CDR1 MGHRA and CDR2 YSYEKL. The CDR3 has 13 amino acids. The DNA of the CDR3 is TGCGCCAGCAGCCAAGAAACCCCCCCTCGAGCTATCTTT. Its translation is CASSQETPPRAIF.

With respect to this clonotype: A much bigger clone sits one base away, suggesting this may be a read error. This chain links TRBV18 with TRBJ2-1; TRBD2 agrees at 11 bases. Germline lookup yields CDR1 KGHSH and CDR2 LQKENI. CDR3 size: 14 residues. CDR3 coding DNA: TGTACCAGCTCAACTAGCGGGAGTTCCCATGAGCAGTTCTTC. Protein sequence: CTSSTSGSSHEQFF. The full variable domain, rest sourced from reference TRBV18 and TRBJ2-1, is NAGVMQNPRHLVRRRGQEARLRCSPMKGHSHVYWYRQLPEEGLKFMVYLQKENIIDESGMPKERFSAEFPKEGPSILRIQQVVRGDSAAYFCTSSTSGSSHEQFFGPGTRLTVL.

Note on this clonotype: Possible read error: a much larger clone is one base away. This chain uses TRBV4-1 with TRBJ2-7; a weak D match, TRBD1 (6 bases). Germline CDR1 and CDR2: MGHRA and YSYEKL. V was trimmed by 4 bases and J by 0 bases, leaving 31 bases between them. This CDR3 contains 21 residues. In DNA form, the CDR3 reads TGCGCCAGCAGCCGTAACGTTCCGGGACAAGGAACCTTCGGAACCTCCTACGAGCAGTACTTC. Translation gives CASSRNVPGQGTFGTSYEQYF.

This clonotype occurred a few times. J is TRBJ1-1 and V is TRBV5-6; D might be TRBD1 (5 bases). V lost 1 base to trimming and J lost 6 bases, with 7 bases between them. The germline CDR1 and CDR2 sequences are SGHDT and YYEEEE. This CDR3 contains 12 residues. The CDR3 is CASSLMTAEAFF. The DNA for the CDR3 is TGTGCCAGCAGCTTGATGACAGCTGAAGCTTTCTTT.

Points on this clonotype: Since a much larger clone is just one base distant, this may be a read error. The J gene is TRBJ2-7, the V gene TRBV6-2 or TRBV6-3; TRBD1 or TRBD2 may be the D gene (5 bases each). V was shortened by 7 bases and J by 1 base, with 14 bases between the two germline ends. The CDR3 has 14 residues. Germline-derived CDR1 and CDR2 are MNHEY and SVGEGT. The CDR3 bases are TGTGCCAGCACGACAGTAGGACTTTCCTACGAGCAGTACTTC. Translated, it gives CASTTVGLSYEQYF.

Remarks on this clonotype: Likely a read error: the CDR3 ends without its conserved phenylalanine or tryptophan. The rearrangement links TRBV29-1 to TRBJ1-1, with D hard to call. CDR1 and CDR2 (germline): SQVTM, ANQGSEA. The CDR3 extends over 13 amino acids. This CDR3 reads CNFRRDMWTEAFV. For the CDR3, the DNA is TGCAACTTTCGACGTGATATGTGGACTGAAGCTTTCGTT.

The chain joins TRBV12-3 or TRBV12-4 to TRBJ1-5, with TRBD1 as a possible D gene (6 bases). This CDR3 has 14 amino acids. V dropped 9 bases and J dropped 11 bases, with 23 bases sitting between them. The CDR3 bases are TGTGCCAGGTGTTTTACAGGGAGATCAGGGGCCCAGCATTTT. Translating gives CARCFTGRSGAQHF.

Worth noting for this clonotype: A much bigger clone sits one base away, suggesting this may be a read error. The CDR3 nucleotides are TGCAGCGCGCGCCGGGGGAACTATGGCTACACCTTC. Amino acids: CSARRGNYGYTF. V usage is TRBV29-1 and J usage is TRBJ1-2, with TRBD1 as a possible D gene (5 bases). In germline, CDR1 is SQVTM, CDR2 ANQGSEA. The germline V and J ends were trimmed by 7 bases and 2 bases, with 11 bases remaining between them. The CDR3 contains 12 residues.

Regarding this clonotype: Its ends do not fully match the called genes, so a read error is possible. The chain links TRBV6-1 to TRBJ2-7, with D possibly matching TRBD1 (5 bases). The germline CDR1 and CDR2 sequences are MNHNS and SASEGT. This CDR3 contains 13 residues. CDR3 sequence reads: CASNQDTGYEQYF. DNA for the CDR3: TGTGCCAGCAATCAGGACACCGGCTACGAACAGTACTTC.